The sequence of this TCR beta chain was determined in a study of T-cell memory formation after mild COVID-19. On this clonotype itself: Antigen: not known.

TCRdb processed the 5' RACE reads anew with MiXCR; each CDR3 protein has one entry. This sample has 530,000 or so distinct CDR3 sequences; around 16% occur once, and the top ten carry roughly 7.7%. The CDR3 contains 17 residues. The J segment lost 4 bases and the V segment lost 2 bases, leaving 10 bases of the junction unmatched. Germline CDR1 reads KGHSH; CDR2 reads LQKENI. Points from the study as a whole: Detection of some responders pre-infection suggested pre-existing cross-reactive memory T cells participated.

Sequenced sample: PBMCs or a T cell subset sorted from them (not recorded which). The TCR sequence derives from an adult woman who had mild COVID-19 (a few samples of this study predate the infection). Cell type and time point are not known. The V gene is TRBV18, the J gene TRBJ1-1; 10 bases match TRBD1. For the CDR3, the DNA is TGTGCCAGCTCACCATTGGGGACAGGGGTTTTGAGCACTGAAGCTTTCTTT. This gives the protein CASSPLGTGVLSTEAFF.